This T cell receptor beta chain was sequenced for a study of human T cells and chemical hapten exposure. This clonotype was found many times. Via MiXCR, TCRdb re-called the RACE reads, giving one row per CDR3 protein. This sample yields approximately 52,000 distinct CDR3 sequences, of which around 9.4% are seen a single time; more than 13% belongs to the top ten. The V end was cut by 1 base, the J end by 4 bases, with 7 bases between. Germline lookup yields CDR1 MNHEY and CDR2 SVGAGI. The CDR3 length is 13 residues. As for time point: pre-sensitization, week 0. As for treatment: therapeutic diphenylcyclopropenone sensitization with weekly scalp DPC.

V usage is TRBV6-5 and J usage is TRBJ1-1, with no clear D. This TCR was sampled from a woman in her 40s with alopecia areata. Some clones in this sample may be carry-over from other donors' samples. The sample was whole blood, taken in connection with sensitization to the hapten diphenylcyclopropenone (DPC). In nucleotides, the CDR3 is TGTGCCAGCAGTTACTATAAAAGCACTGAAGCTTTCTTT. Its protein product is CASSYYKSTEAFF.